This T cell receptor beta chain is drawn from a study of early stage breast cancer tumors. Study summary: Of some 16 invasive breast tumors, fewer than 13 were hormone receptor-positive, HER2-negative. The ER+/PR+/HER2- tumors included roughly 8 ductal and a few lobular carcinomas. Samples were sequenced at about 9.7-fold average coverage.

Study observations and caveats: Commonly generated sequences made up most enriched TCRB sequences shared between patients.

V lost 4 bases to trimming and J lost 4 bases, with 14 bases between them. The CDR3 is 14 amino acids. Germline CDR1 is SGHDN and CDR2 is FVKESK. About this clone itself: No antigen is known for it.

Method: immunoSEQ multiplex PCR; TCRdb's copy keeps in-frame clones and lacks some. The sample records 25,000 to 35,000 clones, 75% to 85% being singletons. The specimen sequenced was blood. The V call is TRBV14, the J call TRBJ2-7; weak D call: TRBD1 (6 bases). The sequence was obtained from a person between 60 and 69 years old with breast cancer. The CDR3 DNA reads as TGTGCCAGCAGCCCACGGACAGTCTCTTACGAGCAGTACTTC. It encodes CASSPRTVSYEQYF.